This T cell receptor (beta chain) derives from a study of T cell changes during pregnancy in multiple sclerosis. The CDR3 has 17 amino acids. With 0 bases clipped from V and 1 base from J, the junction kept 5 bases outside the gene matches. Per germline, CDR1 LNHNV and CDR2 YYDKDF (reference sequence). Sequenced by immunoSEQ multiplex PCR; TCRdb stores in-frame clones only, minus some. Of tens of thousands of clones listed, roughly 94% are singletons. Sequenced here: CD8+ T cells from peripheral blood mononuclear cells, sampled before pregnancy. The TCR was taken from a female donor with multiple sclerosis, enrolled in a pregnancy study. The chain joins TRBV15 to TRBJ2-2; 7 nucleotides align to TRBD2. The CDR3 here is CATSRDLTSRNTGELFF. In nucleotides, the CDR3 is TGTGCCACCAGCAGAGATCTGACTAGCAGGAACACCGGGGAGCTGTTTTTT.